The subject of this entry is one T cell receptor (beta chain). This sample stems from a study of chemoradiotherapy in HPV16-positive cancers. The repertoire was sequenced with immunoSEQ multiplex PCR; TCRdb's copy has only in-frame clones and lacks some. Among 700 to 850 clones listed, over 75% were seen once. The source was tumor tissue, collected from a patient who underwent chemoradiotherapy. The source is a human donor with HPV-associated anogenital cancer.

CDR3 sequence (DNA): TGCGCCAGCAGCTCGGGGGTAACTAATGAAAAACTGTTTTTT. Residues: CASSSGVTNEKLFF. The rearrangement joins TRBV4-3 to TRBJ1-4; maybe TRBD1 (5 bases). This CDR3 is 14 amino acids long. Trimming stripped 5 bases from V and 1 base from J, with 8 bases between. Germline values: CDR1 LGHNA, CDR2 YSLEER.